A selection of T cell receptor beta chains follows, all from one sample in a study of blood T cell repertoires in COVID-19. Here immunoSEQ multiplex PCR was the method, and the copy in TCRdb shows in-frame clones only, minus some. The top ten clones hold around 41% of a sample with some 74,000 clones, approximately 83% of them seen once. The specimen was peripheral blood. The receptors were gathered from a man older than 75 with acute or convalescent COVID-19. CDR3s include the opening cysteine and the closing phenylalanine or tryptophan. The D gene is left open where the match is weak. For some rows the clone size is stated as once, few or many, or as a class when expanded; others skip it.

cdr3_aa cdr3_nt cdr3_length clone_size j_call v_call d_call
CASSMSGYTGELFF TGTGCCAGTAGTATGTCGGGTTACACCGGGGAGCTGTTTTTT 14 NA TRBJ2-2 TRBV19 NA
CASSFLGQGQETQYF TGCGCCAGCAGCTTCCTCGGACAGGGACAAGAGACCCAGTACTTC 15 NA TRBJ2-5 TRBV5-1 TRBD1
CATAVAGGPYEQFF TGTGCCACAGCCGTAGCGGGAGGGCCTTATGAGCAGTTCTTC 14 NA TRBJ2-1 TRBV2 TRBD2
CAISDPASLQETQYF TGTGCCATCAGTGATCCGGCTAGCCTTCAAGAGACCCAGTACTTC 15 once TRBJ2-5 TRBV10-3 NA
CASSLVMGLYEQYF TGTGCCAGCAGCTTAGTAATGGGGCTCTACGAGCAGTACTTC 14 once TRBJ2-7 TRBV11-2 NA
CASSYRGGEQFF TGTGCCAGCAGTTACCGGGGAGGGGAGCAGTTCTTC 12 NA TRBJ2-1 TRBV6-5 TRBD2
CASSESGQGFYEQYF TGCGCCAGCAGTGAGTCTGGACAGGGGTTCTACGAGCAGTACTTC 15 NA TRBJ2-7 TRBV10-2 TRBD1
CASSRQGAFYGYTF TGTGCCAGCAGTCGACAGGGGGCCTTCTATGGCTACACCTTC 14 NA TRBJ1-2 TRBV28 TRBD1
CASSQDGLQPQHF TGTGCCAGCAGCCAAGATGGGCTTCAGCCCCAGCATTTT 13 NA TRBJ1-5 TRBV3-1/TRBV3-2 NA
CASSLGEGAYNEQFF TGCGCCAGCAGCTTGGGTGAGGGCGCGTACAATGAGCAGTTCTTC 15 NA TRBJ2-1 TRBV5-1 NA
CASSDSGDGYEQFF TGTGCCAGCAGTGATTCGGGGGATGGCTACGAGCAGTTCTTC 14 NA TRBJ2-1 TRBV25-1 NA
CASSIETGVTNEKLFF TGTGCCAGTAGTATAGAGACAGGGGTGACTAATGAAAAACTGTTTTTT 16 NA TRBJ1-4 TRBV19 TRBD1
CASSPGHRQNTEAFF TGTGCCAGCAGCCCGGGTCACAGGCAAAACACTGAAGCTTTCTTT 15 NA TRBJ1-1 TRBV6-5 NA
CASSSRDRGSYGYTF TGTGCCAGCAGCTCCAGGGACAGGGGGTCCTATGGCTACACCTTC 15 few TRBJ1-2 TRBV7-3 TRBD1
CASSPPGNTEAFF TGTGCCAGCTCACCACCCGGGAACACTGAAGCTTTCTTT 13 once TRBJ1-1 TRBV18 NA
CASRDYRHTQYF TGTGCCAGCAGGGACTACCGTCATACGCAGTATTTT 12 NA TRBJ2-3 TRBV7-9 NA
CASSSPTWGLFYNEQFF TGTGCCAGCAGCTCTCCTACTTGGGGGCTATTCTACAATGAGCAGTTCTTC 17 once TRBJ2-1 TRBV5-4 NA
CASSPLDGGTYEQYF TGTGCCAGCAGTCCTTTGGACGGGGGTACCTACGAGCAGTACTTC 15 NA TRBJ2-7 TRBV28 NA
CASSQTGGRYTGELFF TGTGCCAGCAGCCAAACAGGGGGCAGGTACACCGGGGAGCTGTTTTTT 16 NA TRBJ2-2 TRBV3-1/TRBV3-2 TRBD1
CASSPRRLATVYNEQFF TGTGCCAGCTCACCACGTAGATTGGCGACAGTCTACAATGAGCAGTTCTTC 17 NA TRBJ2-1 TRBV18 NA
CASSLEASSYNEQFF TGTGCCAGCAGCTTGGAAGCGAGCTCCTACAATGAGCAGTTCTTC 15 NA TRBJ2-1 TRBV5-5 NA